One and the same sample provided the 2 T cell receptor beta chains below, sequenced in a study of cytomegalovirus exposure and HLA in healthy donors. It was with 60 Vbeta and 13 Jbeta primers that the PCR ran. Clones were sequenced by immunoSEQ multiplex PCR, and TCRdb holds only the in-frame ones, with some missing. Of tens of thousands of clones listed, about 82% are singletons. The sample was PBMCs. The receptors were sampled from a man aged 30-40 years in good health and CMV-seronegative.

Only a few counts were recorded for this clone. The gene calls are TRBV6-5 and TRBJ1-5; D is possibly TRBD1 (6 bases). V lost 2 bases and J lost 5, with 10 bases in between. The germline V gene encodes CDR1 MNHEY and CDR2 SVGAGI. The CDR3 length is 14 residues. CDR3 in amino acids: CASSYTQGYQPQHF. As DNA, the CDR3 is TGTGCCAGCAGTTACACACAGGGATATCAGCCCCAGCATTTT.

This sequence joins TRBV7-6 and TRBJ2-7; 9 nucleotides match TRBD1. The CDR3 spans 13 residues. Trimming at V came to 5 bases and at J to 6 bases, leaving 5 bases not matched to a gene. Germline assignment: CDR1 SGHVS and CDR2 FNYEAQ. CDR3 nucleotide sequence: TGTGCCAGCAGCCCCGAGGACAGGGGCGAGCAGTACTTC. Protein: CASSPEDRGEQYF.